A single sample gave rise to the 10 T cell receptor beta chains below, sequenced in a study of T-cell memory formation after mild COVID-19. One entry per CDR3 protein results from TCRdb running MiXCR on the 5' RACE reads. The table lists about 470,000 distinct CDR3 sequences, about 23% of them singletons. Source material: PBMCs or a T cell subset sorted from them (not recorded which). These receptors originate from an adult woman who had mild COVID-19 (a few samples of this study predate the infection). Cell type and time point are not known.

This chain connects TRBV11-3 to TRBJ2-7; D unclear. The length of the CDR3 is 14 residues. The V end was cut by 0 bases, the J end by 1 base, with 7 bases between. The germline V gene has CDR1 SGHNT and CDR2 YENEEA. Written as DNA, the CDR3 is TGTGCCAGCAGCTTAGAGGGGTTTTCCTACGAGCAGTACTTC. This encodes CASSLEGFSYEQYF.

The CDR3 DNA sequence: TGTGCCAGCAGTTTAATCTTTCTCTCCAGGGAGAATCAGCCCCAGCATTTT. It yields the protein CASSLIFLSRENQPQHF. The genes are TRBV27 and TRBJ1-5; maybe TRBD1 (5 bases). Germline V CDR1 and CDR2: MNHEY, SMNVEV (reference sequence). Trimming removed 2 bases at V and 4 bases at J, with 18 bases between. This CDR3 has 17 residues.

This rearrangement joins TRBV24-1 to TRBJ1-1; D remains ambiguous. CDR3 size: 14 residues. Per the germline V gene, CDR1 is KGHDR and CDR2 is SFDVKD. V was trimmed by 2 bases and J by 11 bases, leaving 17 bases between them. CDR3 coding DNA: TGTGCCACCAGTGATTCTCGACGGACCTTGGGGGCTTTCTTT. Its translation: CATSDSRRTLGAFF.

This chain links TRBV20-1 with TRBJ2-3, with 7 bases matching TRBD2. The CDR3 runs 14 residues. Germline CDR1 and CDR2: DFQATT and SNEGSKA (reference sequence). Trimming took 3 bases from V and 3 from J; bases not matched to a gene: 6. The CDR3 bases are TGCAGTGCTAGGGCCAGCGGGACGACAGATACGCAGTATTTT. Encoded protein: CSARASGTTDTQYF.

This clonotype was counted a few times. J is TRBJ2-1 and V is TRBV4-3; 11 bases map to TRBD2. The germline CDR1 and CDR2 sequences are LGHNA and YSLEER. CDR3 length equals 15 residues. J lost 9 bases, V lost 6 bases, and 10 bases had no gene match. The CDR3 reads CASSQIAGGPTEQFF. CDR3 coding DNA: TGCGCCAGCAGTCAGATAGCGGGAGGGCCCACTGAGCAGTTCTTC.

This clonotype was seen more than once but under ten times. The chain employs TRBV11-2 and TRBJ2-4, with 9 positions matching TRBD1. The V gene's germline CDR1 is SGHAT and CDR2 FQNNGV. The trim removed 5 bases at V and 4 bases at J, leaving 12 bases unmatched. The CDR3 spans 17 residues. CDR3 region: CASSHTVTGGAKNIQYF. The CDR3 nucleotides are TGTGCCAGCAGCCACACGGTAACAGGGGGCGCGAAAAACATTCAGTACTTC.

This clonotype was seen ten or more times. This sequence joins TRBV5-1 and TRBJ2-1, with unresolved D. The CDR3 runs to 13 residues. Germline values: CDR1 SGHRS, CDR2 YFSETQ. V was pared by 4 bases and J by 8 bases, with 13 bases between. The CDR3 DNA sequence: TGCGCCAGCAGCCTTCGGACGACGGATGAGCAGTTCTTC. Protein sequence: CASSLRTTDEQFF. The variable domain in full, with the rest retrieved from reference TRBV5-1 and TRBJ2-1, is KAGVTQTPRYLIKTRGQQVTLSCSPISGHRSVSWYQQTPGQGLQFLFEYFSETQRNKGNFPGRFSGRQFSNSRSEMNVSTLELGDSALYLCASSLRTTDEQFFGPGTRLTVL.

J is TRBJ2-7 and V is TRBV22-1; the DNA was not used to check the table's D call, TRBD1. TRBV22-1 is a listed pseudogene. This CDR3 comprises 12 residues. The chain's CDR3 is CPGSGGVYEQYF. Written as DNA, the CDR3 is TGTCCTGGGAGCGGAGGGGTCTACGAGCAGTACTTC.

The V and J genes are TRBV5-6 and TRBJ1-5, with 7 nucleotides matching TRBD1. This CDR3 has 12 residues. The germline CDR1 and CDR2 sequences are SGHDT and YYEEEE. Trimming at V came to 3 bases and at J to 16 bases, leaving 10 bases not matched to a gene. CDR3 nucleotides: TGTGCCAGCAGCTACCAGGGACAGCCTGCCCATTTT. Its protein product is CASSYQGQPAHF.

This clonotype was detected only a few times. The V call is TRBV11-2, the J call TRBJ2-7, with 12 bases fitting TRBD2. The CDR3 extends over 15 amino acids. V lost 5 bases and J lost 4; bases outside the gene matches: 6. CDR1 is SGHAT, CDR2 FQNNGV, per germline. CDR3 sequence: CASSRTSGKLYEQYF. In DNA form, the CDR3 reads TGTGCCAGCAGCCGGACTAGCGGGAAGTTGTACGAGCAGTACTTC.